Below, one TCR beta chain is given with its context. The data were obtained in a study of blood T cell repertoires in COVID-19. Across the whole study: Material from acute and convalescent COVID-19 was sourced from the United States, Italy and Spain. Sample material is recorded as cDNA or gDNA derived from T cells, B-cell-depleted T cells, or PBMCs.

The method was immunoSEQ multiplex PCR; TCRdb's version includes in-frame clones alone and lacks a portion of them. The sample carries over 100,000 clones, 80% to 90% recorded once. Germline V gene lookup returns CDR1 GTSNPN and CDR2 SVGIG (reference sequence). This CDR3 has 14 residues. V lost 2 bases, J lost 6 bases, and 3 bases stayed unmatched. This chain uses TRBV30 with TRBJ2-3; 12 nucleotides agree with TRBD1. The sequencing sample was made of peripheral blood. The receptor was derived from a man aged 55-75 years with COVID-19, enrolled during active disease. CDR3 protein: CAWSRGQGADTQYF. The CDR3 nucleotides read TGTGCCTGGAGTAGGGGACAGGGGGCGGATACGCAGTATTTT.